The present T cell receptor (beta chain) was sequenced within a study of CXCR3-negative and CXCR3-positive naive CD8 T cells. TRB cDNA was prepared as libraries by UMI-labeled 5' RACE. TCRdb re-called the 5' RACE reads, yielding one record per CDR3 amino acid sequence without DNA. The table for this sample gives about 110,000 distinct CDR3 sequences. As regards this clonotype: Its antigen is currently unknown.

The CDR3 length is 13 residues. The germline CDR1 and CDR2 sequences are SGHAT and FQNNGV. CD45RO-CCR7+CD27+CD95- marked naive CD8+ T cells. Whole-study results and caveats: Within a donor, both naive subsets shared TRBV-TRBJ usage, unlike memory cells. Each naive subset displayed comparably high diversity, whereas memory CD8+ cells displayed much lower diversity. In CXCR3-positive naive cells, the TRB CDR3s were more hydrophobic than in CXCR3-negative naive cells.

The source is a human donor in good health. Some clones in this sample may be carry-over from other donors' samples. The sample comprised naive CXCR3+ CD8+ T cells from blood. As for subset: CD45RO-CCR7+CD27+CD95- naive CD8+ T cells expressing CXCR3 (TNR3+). The chain recombines TRBV11-2 with TRBJ1-1; TCRdb designates TRBD1, a call that cannot be tested without DNA. CDR3 residues: CASYPVDGTEAFF.